These 23 T cell receptor beta chains were all obtained from the same sample, sequenced in a study of T cells in localized non-small cell lung cancer. Clones were sequenced by immunoSEQ multiplex PCR, and TCRdb holds only the in-frame ones, with some missing. The sample carries fewer than 95,000 clones, under 95% recorded once. This sample comprised PBMCs, obtained before any cancer treatment. Source of these receptors: a woman aged 35 to 70 with stage II squamous cell lung carcinoma.

This clone has just one count. This chain uses TRBV5-4 with TRBJ1-1; no definite D call. Germline CDR1 is SGHNT and CDR2 is YYREEE (reference sequence). There are 16 residues in the CDR3. V was clipped by 0 bases and J by 0 bases, with 12 bases between them. Here the CDR3 DNA reads TGTGCCAGCAGCTTGGGGGCCCACCTCTTGAACACTGAAGCTTTCTTT. It yields the protein CASSLGAHLLNTEAFF.

V and J are TRBV7-9 and TRBJ2-3; TRBD2 might be the D (5 bases). This CDR3 comprises 16 residues. The V end was cut by 4 bases, the J end by 5 bases, with 19 bases between. Germline values: CDR1 SEHNR, CDR2 FQNEAQ (reference sequence). The CDR3 spells CASSSGGKGRGDTQYF. In nucleotides, the CDR3 is TGTGCCAGCAGCTCGGGCGGTAAAGGGAGAGGAGATACGCAGTATTTT. Together with reference TRBV7-9 and TRBJ2-3, the CDR3 gives the full variable domain: DTGVSQNPRHKITKRGQNVTFRCDPISEHNRLYWYRQTLGQGPEFLTYFQNEAQLEKSRLLSDRFSAERPKGSFSTLEIQRTEQGDSAMYLCASSSGGKGRGDTQYFGPGTRLTVL.

The V gene is TRBV9, the J gene TRBJ2-1; D not certain. Trimming left V 0 bases short and J 0 bases short, with 4 bases between. The germline V gene encodes CDR1 SGDLS and CDR2 YYNGEE. The CDR3 spans 14 residues. DNA of the CDR3: TGTGCCAGCAGCGTAGTTAGCTCCTACAATGAGCAGTTCTTC. Protein: CASSVVSSYNEQFF.

The rearrangement links TRBV27 to TRBJ2-7; D might be TRBD2 (6 bases). Trimming cost V 4 bases and J 2 bases, with 6 bases left between them. Germline V gene sequence: CDR1 MNHEY, CDR2 SMNVEV (reference sequence). This CDR3 region has 12 residues. CDR3 nucleotide sequence: TGTGCCAGCAGTTCGGGGGCCTACGAGCAGTACTTC. Amino acid sequence: CASSSGAYEQYF.

The V call is TRBV29-1, the J call TRBJ2-2, with 11 positions matching TRBD2. Germline loops: CDR1 SQVTM, CDR2 ANQGSEA. The CDR3 loop spans 14 amino acids. V shed 7 bases, J shed 5 bases, and the junction held 6 bases outside the gene matches. The CDR3 reads CSGLSGRGTGELFF. CDR3 in DNA: TGCAGCGGCCTTAGCGGGAGGGGGACCGGGGAGCTGTTTTTT.

V usage is TRBV5-1 and J usage is TRBJ2-1; 7 bases agree with TRBD2. V gave up 0 bases and J gave up 5 bases; unmatched junction bases: 14. Germline V gene sequence: CDR1 SGHRS, CDR2 YFSETQ. The CDR3 has 18 amino acids. CDR3 DNA sequence: TGCGCCAGCAGCTTGGGGCCGTGGAGCGGGACGGTAAACAATGAGCAGTTCTTC. It translates to CASSLGPWSGTVNNEQFF.

The chain employs TRBV2 and TRBJ1-4; no clear D. The ends were cut back, 5 bases at V and 0 bases at J, with 10 bases in the middle. This CDR3 contains 15 residues. Germline V gene sequence: CDR1 SNHLY, CDR2 FYNNEI. CDR3 region: CASSPDFATNEKLFF. CDR3 in DNA: TGTGCCAGCAGTCCCGACTTTGCAACTAATGAAAAACTGTTTTTT.

In DNA, the CDR3 is TGTGCCAGCAGTTTCATCCAAGGCAGACAGTACACTGAAGCTTTCTTT. This codes for CASSFIQGRQYTEAFF. The chain uses TRBV28 and TRBJ1-1; tentative D call: TRBD1 (5 bases). Germline lookup yields CDR1 MDHEN and CDR2 SYDVKM. Trimming pared 3 bases from V and 3 bases from J, leaving 17 bases between. This CDR3 spans 16 amino acids. Complete variable domain (other parts from reference TRBV28 and TRBJ1-1): DVKVTQSSRYLVKRTGEKVFLECVQDMDHENMFWYRQDPGLGLRLIYFSYDVKMKEKGDIPEGYSVSREKKERFSLILESASTNQTSMYLCASSFIQGRQYTEAFFGQGTRLTVV.

This clone was counted a few times. The genes are TRBV5-6 and TRBJ1-1; unclear D gene. The CDR3 consists of 13 residues. Trimming stripped 0 bases from V and 4 bases from J, with 7 bases between. Looked up from germline, CDR1 is SGHDT and CDR2 is YYEEEE. The CDR3 nucleotides are TGTGCCAGCAGCTTGGGTCGGACCACTGAAGCTTTCTTT. Protein: CASSLGRTTEAFF.

V is TRBV30 and J is TRBJ1-2; D ambiguous. V lost 0 bases, J lost 4 bases, and 9 bases lay in between. Germline CDR1 and CDR2: GTSNPN and SVGIG (reference sequence). The CDR3 has 13 amino acids. The CDR3 bases are TGTGCCTGGAGTGTCTCCAGGTCCTATGGCTACACCTTC. This sequence encodes CAWSVSRSYGYTF.

The chain joins TRBV18 to TRBJ2-6; the D is unclear. The CDR3 loop spans 15 amino acids. Trimming took off 4 bases at V and 2 bases at J, with 9 bases between the two ends. Germline CDR1 KGHSH, CDR2 LQKENI. In nucleotides, the CDR3 is TGTGCCAGCTCACGTTACAATACTGGGGCCAACGTCCTGACTTTC. This codes for CASSRYNTGANVLTF.

J is TRBJ2-3 and V is TRBV6-5; TRBD2 agrees at 10 bases. V trimming: 4 bases; J trimming: 2 bases; junction bases outside the gene matches: 3. Germline values: CDR1 MNHEY, CDR2 SVGAGI. This CDR3 is built from 15 residues. The CDR3 DNA reads TGTGCCAGCAGTTTAGCGGGGGGACTCACAGATACGCAGTATTTT. The encoded protein is CASSLAGGLTDTQYF.

The chain combines TRBV4-1 with TRBJ1-3; weak D call: TRBD1 (6 bases). V was trimmed by 3 bases and J by 0 bases, leaving 6 bases between them. The CDR3 has 14 amino acids. CDR1 MGHRA and CDR2 YSYEKL come from the germline V gene. CDR3 DNA: TGCGCCAGCAGCCACAGGGGCTCTGGAAACACCATATATTTT. Amino acid sequence: CASSHRGSGNTIYF.

This clone occurred once. The chain employs TRBV19 and TRBJ2-1; 10 bases are shared with TRBD2. CDR3 size: 15 residues. V trimming: 8 bases; J trimming: 0 bases; junction bases outside the gene matches: 4. Germline loops: CDR1 LNHDA, CDR2 SQIVND (reference sequence). The CDR3 DNA follows: TGTGCCAGTTCTAGCGGGGGACTCTCCTACAATGAGCAGTTCTTC. Translation: CASSSGGLSYNEQFF.

The DNA for the CDR3 is TGCGCCAGCAGCTTGGTGGGCAGCTCCACAGCCATAGCCAAAAACATTCAGTACTTC. Protein: CASSLVGSSTAIAKNIQYF. V gene TRBV5-1 combines with J gene TRBJ2-4; D is undetermined. The germline V and J ends were trimmed by 0 bases and 0 bases, with 19 bases remaining between them. Germline values: CDR1 SGHRS, CDR2 YFSETQ. The CDR3 has 19 amino acids.

The table lists this clone with a count of one. The chain links TRBV5-1 to TRBJ2-5, with TRBD2 matching 7 bases. This CDR3 has 14 amino acids. CDR1 and CDR2 from the germline V gene are SGHRS and YFSETQ. The J segment lost 5 bases and the V segment lost 0 bases, leaving 4 bases of the junction unmatched. CDR3 region: CASSLVGGTETQYF. In DNA form, the CDR3 reads TGCGCCAGCAGCTTGGTGGGGGGGACGGAGACCCAGTACTTC.

V usage is TRBV27 and J usage is TRBJ2-1, with TRBD2 matching over 8 bases. V lost 5 bases, J lost 0 bases, and 6 bases stayed unmatched. The CDR3 length is 16 residues. Germline V gives CDR1 MNHEY, CDR2 SMNVEV (reference sequence). CDR3 DNA: TGTGCCAGCAGTCTTATCGGGACTAGCTCCTACAATGAGCAGTTCTTC. This translates into CASSLIGTSSYNEQFF.

A single count supports this clone. This chain uses TRBV5-1 with TRBJ2-7; 8 bases are a match to TRBD2. Germline V gene sequence: CDR1 SGHRS, CDR2 YFSETQ. J gave up 1 base and V 4 bases, and 4 bases lay outside the gene matches. The CDR3 extends over 14 amino acids. The CDR3 spells CASSPGLVSYEQYF. The CDR3 DNA follows: TGCGCCAGCAGCCCGGGACTAGTTTCCTACGAGCAGTACTTC.

V and J are TRBV5-6 and TRBJ1-1, with 7 bases that match TRBD1. CDR1 is SGHDT, CDR2 YYEEEE, per germline. The trim removed 3 bases at V and 5 bases at J, leaving 10 bases unmatched. The CDR3 is 15 residues long. This chain's CDR3 is CASSWVGQAPTEAFF. CDR3 in DNA: TGTGCCAGCAGCTGGGTTGGACAGGCCCCAACTGAAGCTTTCTTT. Full variable domain (missing parts from reference TRBV5-6 and TRBJ1-1): DAGVTQSPTHLIKTRGQQVTLRCSPKSGHDTVSWYQQALGQGPQFIFQYYEEEERQRGNFPDRFSGHQFPNYSSELNVNALLLGDSALYLCASSWVGQAPTEAFFGQGTRLTVV.

The chain carries TRBV29-1 and TRBJ2-1, with D perhaps matching TRBD1 (5 bases). V gave up 8 bases and J gave up 0 bases, with 17 bases separating them. Germline CDR1 is SQVTM and CDR2 is ANQGSEA. The CDR3 totals 15 residues. The CDR3 sequence is CSCSGAWDSYNEQFF. The CDR3 DNA is TGCAGCTGTAGTGGGGCCTGGGACTCCTACAATGAGCAGTTCTTC.

This chain links TRBV5-4 with TRBJ1-2; weak D call: TRBD1 (6 bases). Per the germline V gene, CDR1 is SGHNT and CDR2 is YYREEE (reference sequence). V lost 2 bases to trimming and J lost 8 bases, with 19 bases between them. The CDR3 extends over 15 amino acids. This CDR3 is CASSLQGGVLRGYTF. In DNA, the CDR3 is TGTGCCAGCAGCTTACAGGGAGGAGTGCTAAGGGGCTACACCTTC.

V usage is TRBV7-9 and J usage is TRBJ1-3, with D uncertain. The CDR3 has 15 amino acids. CDR1 is SEHNR and CDR2 is FQNEAQ in the germline V gene (reference sequence). Trimming removed 1 base at V and 0 bases at J, with 7 bases between. CDR3 sequence reads: CASSLGTSSGNTIYF. The CDR3 region has the DNA TGTGCCAGCAGCTTAGGCACGAGCTCTGGAAACACCATATATTTT.

V is TRBV18 and J is TRBJ2-7; D call uncertain. The CDR3 runs to 15 residues. The germline V and J ends were trimmed by 0 bases and 0 bases, with 9 bases remaining between them. CDR1 and CDR2 from the germline V gene are KGHSH and LQKENI. This CDR3 reads CASSPPVGSSYEQYF. The DNA of the CDR3 is TGTGCCAGCTCACCACCGGTGGGGTCCTCCTACGAGCAGTACTTC.